This T cell receptor beta chain was sequenced in a study of blood T cell repertoires in COVID-19. Study in general: Samples taken during acute and convalescent COVID-19 were collected in the United States, Italy and Spain. PBMCs, B-cell-depleted T cells, or T cells were the source of the cDNA or gDNA that made up the material.

Deletions cut 4 bases from V and 3 bases from J, with 23 bases between. CDR3 size: 18 residues. Germline loops: CDR1 LGHNA, CDR2 YSLEER. Under the authors' procedure: Using reference gene primer amplification, nucleated cell counts were estimated. Generated by immunoSEQ multiplex PCR, the TCRdb table keeps only in-frame clones and is missing some. V, J and clone size reflect that table, while D and trimming were determined from the DNA. Of about 70,000 clones detected, around 85% appear once; the ten largest clones hold just over 5%. J is TRBJ2-3 and V is TRBV4-3, with no clear D. The clonotype originates from a man of 80 years or more with acute or convalescent COVID-19. Specimen: peripheral blood. CDR3 region: CASSPSGPYPDKTDTQYF. In DNA form, the CDR3 reads TGCGCCAGCAGCCCGTCTGGGCCTTACCCCGATAAAACAGATACGCAGTATTTT.